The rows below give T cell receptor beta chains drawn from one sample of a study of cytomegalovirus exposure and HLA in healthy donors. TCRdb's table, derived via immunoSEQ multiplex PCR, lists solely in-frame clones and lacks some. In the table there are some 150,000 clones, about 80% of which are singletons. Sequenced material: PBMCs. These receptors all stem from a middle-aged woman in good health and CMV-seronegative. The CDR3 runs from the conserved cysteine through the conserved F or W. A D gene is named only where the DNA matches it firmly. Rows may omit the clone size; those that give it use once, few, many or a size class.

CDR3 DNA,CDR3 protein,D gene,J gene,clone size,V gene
TGTGCCAGCAGCGGGGAGGCGTACCAAGAGACCCAGTACTTC,CASSGEAYQETQYF,.,TRBJ2-5,.,TRBV9
TGTGCCAGCAGTTTAGAAGGGGGCGCTTTTGAAGCTTTCTTT,CASSLEGGAFEAFF,TRBD1,TRBJ1-1,once,TRBV28
TGTGCCAGCAACGACAGGGGTTGGGGCTACGAGCAGTACTTC,CASNDRGWGYEQYF,TRBD1,TRBJ2-7,.,TRBV4-2
TGCGCCAGCAGTGAAGCAGGGCAGTTCTCCGAGCAGTACTTC,CASSEAGQFSEQYF,.,TRBJ2-7,.,TRBV10-2
TGCGCCAGCAGCCTCGGACTAGCCCGGGAGGAGCAGTACTTC,CASSLGLAREEQYF,TRBD2,TRBJ2-7,.,TRBV4-3
TGTGCCAGCAGCTTAGCACTAGCGGGAGTGTCCTACGAGCAGTACTTC,CASSLALAGVSYEQYF,TRBD2,TRBJ2-7,.,TRBV7-9
TGTGCCAGCAGGCACTTTCCTAGCGGGAGGGCCGGGCCAGATACGCAGTATTTT,CASRHFPSGRAGPDTQYF,TRBD2,TRBJ2-3,.,TRBV28
TGTGCCAGCAGCGGGGGAAAGACTAGCGGGAGACTATCCTACAATGAGCAGTTCTTC,CASSGGKTSGRLSYNEQFF,TRBD2,TRBJ2-1,.,TRBV5-6
TGTGCCAGCAGCTTAATAGGAGCTGGGGCCAACGTCCTGACTTTC,CASSLIGAGANVLTF,.,TRBJ2-6,.,TRBV7-3
TGTGCCAGCATGAGGGGGAGTAACACCGGGGAGCTGTTTTTT,CASMRGSNTGELFF,.,TRBJ2-2,once,TRBV6-5
TGTGCCAGCAGTCTTATCCCGACCAGCGGGGGGAACTACGAGCAGTACTTC,CASSLIPTSGGNYEQYF,TRBD2,TRBJ2-7,once,TRBV28
TGCGCCAGCAGTGAGAGGACATACGAGCAGTACTTC,CASSERTYEQYF,.,TRBJ2-7,.,TRBV10-1
TGTGCCAGCAGCTTATTGGGGCGCGGTAGCACCGGGGAGCTGTTTTTT,CASSLLGRGSTGELFF,.,TRBJ2-2,.,TRBV7-6
TGTGCCAGCAGCTTAAGAGGGGGAGCTGAAAAACTGTTTTTT,CASSLRGGAEKLFF,.,TRBJ1-4,few,TRBV7-9
TGTGCCAGCAGTGAACCCCTAGTGCCCCTCCACTTT,CASSEPLVPLHF,.,TRBJ1-6,.,TRBV6-1
TGTGCCAGCAGCCAAGATCGGTCCTTCAATCAGCCCCAGCATTTT,CASSQDRSFNQPQHF,.,TRBJ1-5,few,TRBV4-2
TGTGCCAGTATTCCTCCGGGACTCGGAGCGGGCACAGATACGCAGTATTTT,CASIPPGLGAGTDTQYF,.,TRBJ2-3,.,TRBV27